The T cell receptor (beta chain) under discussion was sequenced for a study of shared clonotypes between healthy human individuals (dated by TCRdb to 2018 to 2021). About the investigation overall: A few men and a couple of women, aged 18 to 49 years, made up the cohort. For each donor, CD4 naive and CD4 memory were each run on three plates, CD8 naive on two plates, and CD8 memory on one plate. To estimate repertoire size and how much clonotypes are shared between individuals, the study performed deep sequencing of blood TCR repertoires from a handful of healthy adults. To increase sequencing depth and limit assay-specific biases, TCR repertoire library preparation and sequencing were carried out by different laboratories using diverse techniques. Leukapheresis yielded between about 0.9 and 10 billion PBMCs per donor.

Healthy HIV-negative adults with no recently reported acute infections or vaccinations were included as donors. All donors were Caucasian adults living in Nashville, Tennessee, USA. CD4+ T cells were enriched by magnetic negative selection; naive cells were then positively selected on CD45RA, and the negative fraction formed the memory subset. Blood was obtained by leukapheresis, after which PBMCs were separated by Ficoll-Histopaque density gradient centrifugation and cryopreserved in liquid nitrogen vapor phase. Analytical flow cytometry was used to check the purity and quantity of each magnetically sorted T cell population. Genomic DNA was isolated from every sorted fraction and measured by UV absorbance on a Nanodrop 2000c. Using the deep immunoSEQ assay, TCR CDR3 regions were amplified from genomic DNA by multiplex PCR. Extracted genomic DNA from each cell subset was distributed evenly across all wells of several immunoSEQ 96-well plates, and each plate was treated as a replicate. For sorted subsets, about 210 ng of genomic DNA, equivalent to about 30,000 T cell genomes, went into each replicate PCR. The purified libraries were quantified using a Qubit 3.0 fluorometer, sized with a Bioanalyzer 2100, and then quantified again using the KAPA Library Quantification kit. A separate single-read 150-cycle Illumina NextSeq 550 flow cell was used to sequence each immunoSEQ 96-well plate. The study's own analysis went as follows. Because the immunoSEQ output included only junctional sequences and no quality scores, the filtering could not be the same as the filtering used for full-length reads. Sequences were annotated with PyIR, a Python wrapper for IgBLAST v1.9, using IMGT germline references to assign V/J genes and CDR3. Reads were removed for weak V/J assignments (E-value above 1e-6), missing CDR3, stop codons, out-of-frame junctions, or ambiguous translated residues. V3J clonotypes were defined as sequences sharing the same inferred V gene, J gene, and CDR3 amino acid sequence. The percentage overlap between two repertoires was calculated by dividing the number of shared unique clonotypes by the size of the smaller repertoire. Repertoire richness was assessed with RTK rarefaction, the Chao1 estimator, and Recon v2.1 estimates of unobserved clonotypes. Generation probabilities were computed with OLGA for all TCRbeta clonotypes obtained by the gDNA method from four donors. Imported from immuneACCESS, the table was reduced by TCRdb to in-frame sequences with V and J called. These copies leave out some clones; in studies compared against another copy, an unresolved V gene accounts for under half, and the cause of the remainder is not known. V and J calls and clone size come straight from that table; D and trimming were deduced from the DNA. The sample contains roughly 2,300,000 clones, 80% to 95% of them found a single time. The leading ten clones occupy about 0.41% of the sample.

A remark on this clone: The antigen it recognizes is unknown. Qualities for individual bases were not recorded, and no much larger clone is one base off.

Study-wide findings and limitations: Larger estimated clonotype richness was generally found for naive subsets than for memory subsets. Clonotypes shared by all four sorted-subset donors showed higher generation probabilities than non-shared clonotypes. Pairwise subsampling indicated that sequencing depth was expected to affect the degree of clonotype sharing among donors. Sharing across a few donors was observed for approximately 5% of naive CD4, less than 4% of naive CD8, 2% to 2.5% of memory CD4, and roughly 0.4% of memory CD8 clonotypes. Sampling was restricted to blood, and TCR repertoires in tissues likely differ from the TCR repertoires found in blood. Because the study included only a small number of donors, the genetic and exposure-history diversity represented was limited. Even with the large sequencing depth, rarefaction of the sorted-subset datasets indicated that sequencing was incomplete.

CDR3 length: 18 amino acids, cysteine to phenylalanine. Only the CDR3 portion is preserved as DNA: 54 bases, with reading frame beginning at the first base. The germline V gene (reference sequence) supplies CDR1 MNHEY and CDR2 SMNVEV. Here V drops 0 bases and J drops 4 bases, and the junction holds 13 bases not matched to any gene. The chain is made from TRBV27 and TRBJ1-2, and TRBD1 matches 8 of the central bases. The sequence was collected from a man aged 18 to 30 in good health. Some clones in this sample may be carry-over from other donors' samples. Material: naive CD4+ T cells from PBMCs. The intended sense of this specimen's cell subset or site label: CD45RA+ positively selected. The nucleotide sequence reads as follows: TGTGCCAGCAGTTTATCAATGGACAGGACAGGGCCTTTCTATGGCTACACCTTC. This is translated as CASSLSMDRTGPFYGYTF.